The text below deals with one T cell receptor (beta chain). Its target is unknown. The germline V gene has CDR1 SGHTA and CDR2 FQGTGA. The germline V and J ends were trimmed by 0 bases and 4 bases, with 9 bases remaining between them. The CDR3 totals 14 residues. This sample was taken from a study of tumour-infiltrating T cells in Burkitt lymphoma. Across the study: This cohort included all epidemiological subtypes of Burkitt lymphoma. Repertoire clonality predicted overall and progression-free survival.

Sequenced by immunoSEQ multiplex PCR; TCRdb stores in-frame clones only, minus some. The data contain approximately 4,000 clones, 14% of them seen just once; the ten biggest clones take up roughly 23%. Regarding the study as a whole: Several public clonotypes were shared across many Burkitt lymphoma patients.

The TCR originated in a human donor with Burkitt lymphoma. Material for sequencing was tumor tissue. The chain has TRBV7-3 and TRBJ1-1; no firm D call. CDR3 sequence (DNA): TGTGCCAGCAGCTTAACAGGGATGGGCACTGAAGCTTTCTTT. Translation gives CASSLTGMGTEAFF.